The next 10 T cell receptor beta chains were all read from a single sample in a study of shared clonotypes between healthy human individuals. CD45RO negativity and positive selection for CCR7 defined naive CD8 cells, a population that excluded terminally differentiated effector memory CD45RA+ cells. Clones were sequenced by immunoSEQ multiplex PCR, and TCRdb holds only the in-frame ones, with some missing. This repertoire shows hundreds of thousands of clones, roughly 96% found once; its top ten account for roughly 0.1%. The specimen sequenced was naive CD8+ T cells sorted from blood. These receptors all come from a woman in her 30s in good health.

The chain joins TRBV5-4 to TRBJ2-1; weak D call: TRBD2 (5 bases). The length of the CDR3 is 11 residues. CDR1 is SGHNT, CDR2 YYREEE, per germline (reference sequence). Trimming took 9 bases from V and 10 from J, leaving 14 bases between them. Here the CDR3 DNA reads TGTGCCACCGGAGGCCCTGGCGAGCAGTTCTTC. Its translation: CATGGPGEQFF.

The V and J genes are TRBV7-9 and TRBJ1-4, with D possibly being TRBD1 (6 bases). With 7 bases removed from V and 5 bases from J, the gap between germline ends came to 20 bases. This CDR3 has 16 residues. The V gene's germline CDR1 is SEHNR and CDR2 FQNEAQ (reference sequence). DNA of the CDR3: TGTGCCAGCACCGACGACCCGGGACACCCCAATGAAAAACTGTTTTTT. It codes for CASTDDPGHPNEKLFF.

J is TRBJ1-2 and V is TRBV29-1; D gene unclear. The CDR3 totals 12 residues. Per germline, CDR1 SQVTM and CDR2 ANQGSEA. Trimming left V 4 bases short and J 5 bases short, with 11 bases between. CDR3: CSVGGFSYGYTF. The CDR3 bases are TGCAGCGTTGGAGGTTTCAGTTATGGCTACACCTTC. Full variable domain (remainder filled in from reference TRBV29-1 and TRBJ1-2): SAVISQKPSRDICQRGTSLTIQCQVDSQVTMMFWYRQQPGQSLTLIATANQGSEATYESGFVIDKFPISRPNLTFSTLTVSNMSPEDSSIYLCSVGGFSYGYTFGSGTRLTVV.

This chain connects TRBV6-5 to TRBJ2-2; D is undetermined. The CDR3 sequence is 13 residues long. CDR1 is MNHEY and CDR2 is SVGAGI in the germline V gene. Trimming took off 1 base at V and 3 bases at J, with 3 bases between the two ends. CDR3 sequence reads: CASSYWDTGELFF. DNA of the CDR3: TGTGCCAGCAGTTACTGGGACACCGGGGAGCTGTTTTTT.

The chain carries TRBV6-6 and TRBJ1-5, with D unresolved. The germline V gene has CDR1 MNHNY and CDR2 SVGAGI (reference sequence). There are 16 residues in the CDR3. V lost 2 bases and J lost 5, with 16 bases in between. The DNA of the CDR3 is TGTGCCAGCAGTTACGGAGGACGTCTCCGCGATCAGCCCCAGCATTTT. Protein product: CASSYGGRLRDQPQHF.

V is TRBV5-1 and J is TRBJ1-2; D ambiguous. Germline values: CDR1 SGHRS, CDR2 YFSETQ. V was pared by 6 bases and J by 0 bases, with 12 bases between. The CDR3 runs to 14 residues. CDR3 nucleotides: TGCGCCAGCACCTCTTCCGATACTAACTATGGCTACACCTTC. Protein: CASTSSDTNYGYTF.

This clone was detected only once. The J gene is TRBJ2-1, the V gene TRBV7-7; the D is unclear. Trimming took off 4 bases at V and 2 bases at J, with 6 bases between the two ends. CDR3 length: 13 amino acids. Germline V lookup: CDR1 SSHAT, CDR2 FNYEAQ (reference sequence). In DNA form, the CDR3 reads TGTGCCAGCAGCTCCAGGACCTACAATGAGCAGTTCTTC. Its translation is CASSSRTYNEQFF.

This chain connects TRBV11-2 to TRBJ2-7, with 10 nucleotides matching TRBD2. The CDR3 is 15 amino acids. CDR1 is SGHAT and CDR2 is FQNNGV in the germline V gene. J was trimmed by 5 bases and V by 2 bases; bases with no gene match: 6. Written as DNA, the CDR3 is TGTGCCAGCAGCTTAAAGAGCGGGAGGGCCCACGAGCAGTACTTC. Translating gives CASSLKSGRAHEQYF. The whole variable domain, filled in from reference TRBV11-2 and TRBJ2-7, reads EAGVAQSPRYKIIEKRQSVAFWCNPISGHATLYWYQQILGQGPKLLIQFQNNGVVDDSQLPKDRFSAERLKGVDSTLKIQPAKLEDSAVYLCASSLKSGRAHEQYFGPGTRLTVT.

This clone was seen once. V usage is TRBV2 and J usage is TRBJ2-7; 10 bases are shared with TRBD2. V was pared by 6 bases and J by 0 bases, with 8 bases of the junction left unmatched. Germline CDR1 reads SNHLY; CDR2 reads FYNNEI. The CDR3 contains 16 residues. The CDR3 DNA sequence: TGTGCCAGCAGATCGCATAGCGGGGGGACCTCCTACGAGCAGTACTTC. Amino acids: CASRSHSGGTSYEQYF.

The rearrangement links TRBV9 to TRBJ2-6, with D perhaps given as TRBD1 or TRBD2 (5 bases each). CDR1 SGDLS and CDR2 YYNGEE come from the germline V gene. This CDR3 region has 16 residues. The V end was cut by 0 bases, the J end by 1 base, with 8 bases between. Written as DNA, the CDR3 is TGTGCCAGCAGCGTAGTCTGGGGGTCTGGGGCCAACGTCCTGACTTTC. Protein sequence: CASSVVWGSGANVLTF.